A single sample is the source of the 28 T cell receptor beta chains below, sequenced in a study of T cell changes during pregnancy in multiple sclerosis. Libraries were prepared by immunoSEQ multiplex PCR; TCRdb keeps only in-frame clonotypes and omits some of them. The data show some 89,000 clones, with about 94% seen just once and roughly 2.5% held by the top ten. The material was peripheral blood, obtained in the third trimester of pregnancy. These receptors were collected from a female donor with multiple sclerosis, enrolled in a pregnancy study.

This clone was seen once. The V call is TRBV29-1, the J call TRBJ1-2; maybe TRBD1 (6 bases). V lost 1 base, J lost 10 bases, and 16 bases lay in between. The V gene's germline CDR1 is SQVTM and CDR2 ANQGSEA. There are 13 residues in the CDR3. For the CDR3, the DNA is TGCAGCGTTGAAGGCCTCATCGGACAGCCCTACACCTTC. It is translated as CSVEGLIGQPYTF.

CDR3 in amino acids: CASSPGEGVGYTF. DNA of the CDR3: TGCGCCAGCAGCCCCGGGGAGGGAGTGGGCTACACCTTC. The gene calls are TRBV4-1 and TRBJ1-2; D not certain. The V gene's germline CDR1 is MGHRA and CDR2 YSYEKL. This CDR3 spans 13 amino acids. V lost 4 bases and J 8 bases, leaving 14 bases between the germline ends.

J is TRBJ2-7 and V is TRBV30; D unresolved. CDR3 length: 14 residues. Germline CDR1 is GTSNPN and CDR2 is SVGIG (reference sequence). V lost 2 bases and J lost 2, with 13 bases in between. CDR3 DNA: TGTGCCTGGAGTCTCGGGTCACGGCCCTACGAGCAGTACTTC. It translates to CAWSLGSRPYEQYF.

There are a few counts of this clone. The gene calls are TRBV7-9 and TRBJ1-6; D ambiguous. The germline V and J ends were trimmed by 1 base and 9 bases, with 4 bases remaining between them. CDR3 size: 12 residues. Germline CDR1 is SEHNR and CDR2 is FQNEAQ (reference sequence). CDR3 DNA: TGTGCCAGCAGCTTAGGTCGTTCACCCCTCCACTTT. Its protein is CASSLGRSPLHF.

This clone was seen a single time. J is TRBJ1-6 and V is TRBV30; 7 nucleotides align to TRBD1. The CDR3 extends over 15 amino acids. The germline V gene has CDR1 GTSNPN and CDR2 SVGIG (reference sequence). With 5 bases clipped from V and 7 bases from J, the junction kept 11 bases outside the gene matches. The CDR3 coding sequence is TGTGCCTGGTCCCGACCGGGACAGCTAAATTCACCCCTCCACTTT. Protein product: CAWSRPGQLNSPLHF. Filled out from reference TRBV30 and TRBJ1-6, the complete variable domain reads SQTIHQWPATLVQPVGSPLSLECTVEGTSNPNLYWYRQAAGRGLQLLFYSVGIGQISSEVPQNLSASRPQDRQFILSSKKLLLSDSGFYLCAWSRPGQLNSPLHFGNGTRLTVT.

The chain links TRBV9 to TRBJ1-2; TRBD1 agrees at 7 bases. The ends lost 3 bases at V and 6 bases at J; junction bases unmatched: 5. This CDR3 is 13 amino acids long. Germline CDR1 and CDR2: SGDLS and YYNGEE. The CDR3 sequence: CASSGQGVDGYTF. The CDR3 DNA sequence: TGTGCCAGCAGCGGACAGGGAGTGGATGGCTACACCTTC.

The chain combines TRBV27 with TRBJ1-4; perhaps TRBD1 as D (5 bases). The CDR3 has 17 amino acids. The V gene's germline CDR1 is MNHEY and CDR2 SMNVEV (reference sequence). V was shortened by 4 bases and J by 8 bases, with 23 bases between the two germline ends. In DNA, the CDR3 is TGTGCCAGCAGTTCCGCTTTTGTCGGAGGGACTATAGAAAAACTGTTTTTT. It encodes CASSSAFVGGTIEKLFF.

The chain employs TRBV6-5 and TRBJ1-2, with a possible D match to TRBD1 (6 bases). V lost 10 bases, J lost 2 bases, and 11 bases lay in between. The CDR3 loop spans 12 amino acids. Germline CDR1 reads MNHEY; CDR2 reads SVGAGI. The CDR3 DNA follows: TGTGCCACCAGGACAGAAAACTATGGCTACACCTTC. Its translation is CATRTENYGYTF.

CDR3 residues: CASSRGDRGPREAFF. The CDR3 bases are TGTGCCAGCAGCAGGGGGGACAGGGGGCCTCGTGAAGCTTTCTTT. The chain employs TRBV7-9 and TRBJ1-1; TRBD1 aligns across 12 bases. Losses at the gene ends were 5 bases for V and 7 bases for J; bases not matched to a gene: 8. The CDR3 spans 15 residues. Germline V lookup: CDR1 SEHNR, CDR2 FQNEAQ (reference sequence).

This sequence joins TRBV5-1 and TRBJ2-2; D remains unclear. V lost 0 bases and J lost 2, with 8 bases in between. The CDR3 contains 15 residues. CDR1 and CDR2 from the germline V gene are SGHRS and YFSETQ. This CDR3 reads CASSLELLNTGELFF. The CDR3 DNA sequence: TGCGCCAGCAGCTTGGAACTCCTAAACACCGGGGAGCTGTTTTTT.

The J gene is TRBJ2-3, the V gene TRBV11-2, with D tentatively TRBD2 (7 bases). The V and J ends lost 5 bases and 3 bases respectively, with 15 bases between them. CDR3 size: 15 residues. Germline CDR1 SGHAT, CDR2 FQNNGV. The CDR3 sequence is CASSDMGGATDTQYF. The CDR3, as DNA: TGTGCCAGCAGCGACATGGGGGGGGCGACAGATACGCAGTATTTT.

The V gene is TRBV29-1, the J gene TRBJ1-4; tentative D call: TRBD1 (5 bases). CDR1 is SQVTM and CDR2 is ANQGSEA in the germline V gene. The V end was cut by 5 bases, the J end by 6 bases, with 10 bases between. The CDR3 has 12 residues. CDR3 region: CSVRRGDEKLFF. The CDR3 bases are TGCAGCGTTCGGCGGGGGGATGAAAAACTGTTTTTT.

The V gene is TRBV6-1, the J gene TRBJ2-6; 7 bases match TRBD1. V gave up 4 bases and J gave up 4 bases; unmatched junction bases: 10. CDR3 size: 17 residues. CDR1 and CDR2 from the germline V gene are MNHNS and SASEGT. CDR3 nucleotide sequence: TGTGCCAGCAGTGGCCTGGGACAGACGATCGGGGCCAACGTCCTGACTTTC. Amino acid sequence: CASSGLGQTIGANVLTF.

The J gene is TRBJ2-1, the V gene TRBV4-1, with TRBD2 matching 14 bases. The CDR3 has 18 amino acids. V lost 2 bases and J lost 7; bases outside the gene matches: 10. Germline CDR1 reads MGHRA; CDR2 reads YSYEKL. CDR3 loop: CASSQRAGTSGGGNEQFF. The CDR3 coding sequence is TGCGCCAGCAGCCAACGCGCCGGGACTAGCGGGGGCGGGAATGAGCAGTTCTTC.

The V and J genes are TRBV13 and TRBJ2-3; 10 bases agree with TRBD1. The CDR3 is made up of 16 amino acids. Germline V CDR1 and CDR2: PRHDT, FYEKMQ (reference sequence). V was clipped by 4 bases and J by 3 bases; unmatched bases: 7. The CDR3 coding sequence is TGTGCCAGCAGCTACGAACGGGACAGGGGAACAGATACGCAGTATTTT. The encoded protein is CASSYERDRGTDTQYF.

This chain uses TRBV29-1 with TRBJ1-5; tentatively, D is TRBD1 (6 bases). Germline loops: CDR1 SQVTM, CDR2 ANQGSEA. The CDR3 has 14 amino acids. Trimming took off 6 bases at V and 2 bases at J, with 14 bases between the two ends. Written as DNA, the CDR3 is TGCAGCGTAGCCGGGACAAGCGGCAATCAGCCCCAGCATTTT. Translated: CSVAGTSGNQPQHF.

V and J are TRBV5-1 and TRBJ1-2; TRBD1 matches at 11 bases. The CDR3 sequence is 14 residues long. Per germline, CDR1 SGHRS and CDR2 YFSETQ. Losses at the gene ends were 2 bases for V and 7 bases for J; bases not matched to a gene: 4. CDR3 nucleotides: TGCGCCAGCAGCTTAGGACAGGGGGCAGGTGGCTACACCTTC. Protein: CASSLGQGAGGYTF.

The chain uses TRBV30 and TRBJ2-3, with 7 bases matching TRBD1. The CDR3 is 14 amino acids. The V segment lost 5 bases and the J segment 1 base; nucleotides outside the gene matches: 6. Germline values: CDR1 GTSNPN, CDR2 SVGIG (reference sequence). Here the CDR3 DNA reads TGTGCCTGGGAACAGGGGCCGCGCACAGATACGCAGTATTTT. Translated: CAWEQGPRTDTQYF.

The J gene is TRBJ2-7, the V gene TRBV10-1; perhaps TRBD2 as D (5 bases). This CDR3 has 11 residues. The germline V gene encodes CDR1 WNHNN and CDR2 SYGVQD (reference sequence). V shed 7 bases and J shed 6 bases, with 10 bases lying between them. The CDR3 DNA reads TGCGCCAGCAAGGGAGTTCGCGAGCAGTACTTC. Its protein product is CASKGVREQYF.

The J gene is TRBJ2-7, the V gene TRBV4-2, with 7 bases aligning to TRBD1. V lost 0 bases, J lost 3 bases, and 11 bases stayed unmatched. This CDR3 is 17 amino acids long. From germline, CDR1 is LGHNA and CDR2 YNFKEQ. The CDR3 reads CASSQEGPGQPFYEQYF. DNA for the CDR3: TGTGCCAGCAGCCAAGAGGGCCCGGGACAGCCGTTCTACGAGCAGTACTTC.

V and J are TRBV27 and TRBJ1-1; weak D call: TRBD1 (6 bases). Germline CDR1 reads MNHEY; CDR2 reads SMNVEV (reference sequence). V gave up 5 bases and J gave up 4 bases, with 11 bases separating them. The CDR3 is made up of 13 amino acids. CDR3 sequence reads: CASSPRGGTEAFF. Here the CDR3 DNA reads TGTGCCAGCAGTCCGAGGGGGGGCACTGAAGCTTTCTTT.

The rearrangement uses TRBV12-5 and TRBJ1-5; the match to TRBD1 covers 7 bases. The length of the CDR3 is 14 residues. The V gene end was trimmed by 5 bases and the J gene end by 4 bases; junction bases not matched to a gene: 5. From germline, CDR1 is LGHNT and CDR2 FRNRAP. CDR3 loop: CASGPNRGNQPQHF. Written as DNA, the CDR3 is TGTGCTAGTGGTCCCAACAGGGGAAATCAGCCCCAGCATTTT.

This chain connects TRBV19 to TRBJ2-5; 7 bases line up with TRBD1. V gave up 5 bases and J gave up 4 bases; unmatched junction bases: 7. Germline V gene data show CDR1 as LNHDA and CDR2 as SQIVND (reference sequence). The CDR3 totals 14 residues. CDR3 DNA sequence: TGTGCCAGTAGTTTTGCAGGGGGTAGAGAGACCCAGTACTTC. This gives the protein CASSFAGGRETQYF. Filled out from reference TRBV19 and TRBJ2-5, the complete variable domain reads DGGITQSPKYLFRKEGQNVTLSCEQNLNHDAMYWYRQDPGQGLRLIYYSQIVNDFQKGDIAEGYSVSREKKESFPLTVTSAQKNPTAFYLCASSFAGGRETQYFGPGTRLLVL.

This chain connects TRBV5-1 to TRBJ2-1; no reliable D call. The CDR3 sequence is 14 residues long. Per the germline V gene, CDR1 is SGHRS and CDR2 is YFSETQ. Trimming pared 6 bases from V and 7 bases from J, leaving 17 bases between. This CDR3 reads CASTLGTITNEQFF. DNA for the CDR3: TGCGCCAGCACCCTTGGCACTATTACAAATGAGCAGTTCTTC.

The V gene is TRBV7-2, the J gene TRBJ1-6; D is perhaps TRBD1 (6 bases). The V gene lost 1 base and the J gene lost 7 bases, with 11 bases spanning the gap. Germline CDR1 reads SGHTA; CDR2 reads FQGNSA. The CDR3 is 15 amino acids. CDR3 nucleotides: TGTGCCAGCAGCTTAGTAGGACAGACCAATTCACCCCTCCACTTT. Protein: CASSLVGQTNSPLHF.

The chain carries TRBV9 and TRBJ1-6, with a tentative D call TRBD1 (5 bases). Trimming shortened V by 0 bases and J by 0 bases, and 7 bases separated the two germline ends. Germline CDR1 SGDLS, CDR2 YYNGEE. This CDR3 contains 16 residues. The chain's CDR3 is CASSVEGASYNSPLHF. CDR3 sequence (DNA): TGTGCCAGCAGCGTAGAAGGGGCCTCCTATAATTCACCCCTCCACTTT. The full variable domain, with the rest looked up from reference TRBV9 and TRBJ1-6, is DSGVTQTPKHLITATGQRVTLRCSPRSGDLSVYWYQQSLDQGLQFLIQYYNGEERAKGNILERFSAQQFPDLHSELNLSSLELGDSALYFCASSVEGASYNSPLHFGNGTRLTVT.

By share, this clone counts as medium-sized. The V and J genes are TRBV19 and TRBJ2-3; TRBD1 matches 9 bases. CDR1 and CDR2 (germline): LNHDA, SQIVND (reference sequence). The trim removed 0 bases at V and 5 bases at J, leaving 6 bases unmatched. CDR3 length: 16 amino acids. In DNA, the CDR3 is TGTGCCAGTAGTATAGACGGGACAGGGTACCTAGATACGCAGTATTTT. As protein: CASSIDGTGYLDTQYF.

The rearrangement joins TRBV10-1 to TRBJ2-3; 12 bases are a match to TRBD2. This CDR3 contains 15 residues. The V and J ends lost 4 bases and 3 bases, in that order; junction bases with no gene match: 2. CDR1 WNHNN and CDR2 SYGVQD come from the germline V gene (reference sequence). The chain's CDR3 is CASSVTSGGTDTQYF. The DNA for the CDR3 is TGCGCCAGCAGTGTGACTAGCGGGGGAACAGATACGCAGTATTTT.